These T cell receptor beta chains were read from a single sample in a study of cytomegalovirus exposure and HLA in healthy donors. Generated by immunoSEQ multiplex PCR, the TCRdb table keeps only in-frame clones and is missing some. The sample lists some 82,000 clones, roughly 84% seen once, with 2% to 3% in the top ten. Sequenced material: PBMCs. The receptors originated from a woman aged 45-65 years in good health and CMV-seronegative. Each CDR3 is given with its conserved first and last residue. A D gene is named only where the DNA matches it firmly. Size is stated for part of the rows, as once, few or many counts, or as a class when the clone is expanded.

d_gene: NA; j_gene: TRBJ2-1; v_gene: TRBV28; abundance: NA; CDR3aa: CASLGDSDNEQFF; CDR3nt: TGTGCCAGTCTAGGGGACTCCGACAATGAGCAGTTCTTC
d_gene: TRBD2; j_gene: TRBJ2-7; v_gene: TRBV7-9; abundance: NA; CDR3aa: CASSLRGGLAGAYEQYF; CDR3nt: TGTGCCAGCAGCTTACGTGGGGGACTAGCGGGAGCCTACGAGCAGTACTTC
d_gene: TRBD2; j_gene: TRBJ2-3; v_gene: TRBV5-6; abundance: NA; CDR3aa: CASSLALAGEVDTQYF; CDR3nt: TGTGCCAGCAGCTTGGCCCTAGCGGGGGAAGTAGATACGCAGTATTTT
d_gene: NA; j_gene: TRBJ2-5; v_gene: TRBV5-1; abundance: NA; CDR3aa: CASSLGTNQETQYF; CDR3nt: TGCGCCAGCAGCTTGGGGACAAACCAAGAGACCCAGTACTTC
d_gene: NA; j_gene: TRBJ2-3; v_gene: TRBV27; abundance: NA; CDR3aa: CASSPTLTTPLSTDTQYF; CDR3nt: TGTGCCAGCAGTCCAACCCTCACTACTCCACTTAGCACAGATACGCAGTATTTT
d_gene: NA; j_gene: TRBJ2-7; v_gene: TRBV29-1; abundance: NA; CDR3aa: CSVGANSYEQYF; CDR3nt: TGCAGCGTTGGGGCCAACTCCTACGAGCAGTACTTC
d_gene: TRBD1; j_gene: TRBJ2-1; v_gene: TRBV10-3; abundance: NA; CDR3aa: CAISQGATFNNEQFF; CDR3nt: TGTGCCATCAGTCAGGGGGCGACATTTAACAATGAGCAGTTCTTC
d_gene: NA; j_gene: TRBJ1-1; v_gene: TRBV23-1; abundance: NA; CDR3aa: CASSPSRDTEAFF; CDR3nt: TGCGCCAGCAGTCCGAGCAGGGACACTGAAGCTTTCTTT
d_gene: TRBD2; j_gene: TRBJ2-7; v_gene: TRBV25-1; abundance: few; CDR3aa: CASGTSGSYEQYF; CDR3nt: TGTGCCAGCGGGACTAGCGGCTCCTACGAGCAGTACTTC
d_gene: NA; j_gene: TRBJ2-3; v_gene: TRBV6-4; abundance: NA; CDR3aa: CASSDRGLTDTQYF; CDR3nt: TGTGCCAGCAGTGACCGAGGACTCACAGATACGCAGTATTTT
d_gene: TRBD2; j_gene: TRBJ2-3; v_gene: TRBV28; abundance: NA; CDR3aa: CASSSLGSGRALDTQYF; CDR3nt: TGTGCCAGCAGTTCCCTGGGTAGCGGGAGGGCCTTAGATACGCAGTATTTT
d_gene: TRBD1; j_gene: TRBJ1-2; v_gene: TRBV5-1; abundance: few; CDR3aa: CASSFKFPGQGEGYTF; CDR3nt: TGCGCCAGCAGCTTCAAGTTTCCGGGACAGGGCGAGGGCTACACCTTC
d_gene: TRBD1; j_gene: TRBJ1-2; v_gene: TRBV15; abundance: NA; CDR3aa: CATSAVTGRFGYTF; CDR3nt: TGTGCCACCAGCGCCGTGACAGGGAGGTTTGGCTACACCTTC
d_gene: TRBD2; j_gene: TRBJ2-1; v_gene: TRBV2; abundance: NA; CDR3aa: CASSETSGRGNEQFF; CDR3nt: TGTGCCAGCAGTGAGACTAGCGGGAGAGGGAATGAGCAGTTCTTC
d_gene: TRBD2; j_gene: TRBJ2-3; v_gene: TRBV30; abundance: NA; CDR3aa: CAWSVPRGAEDTQYF; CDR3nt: TGTGCCTGGAGTGTACCGCGGGGGGCGGAAGATACGCAGTATTTT
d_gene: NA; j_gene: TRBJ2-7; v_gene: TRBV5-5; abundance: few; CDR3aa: CASSLEGAFPYEQYF; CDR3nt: TGTGCCAGCAGCTTGGAGGGAGCCTTCCCCTACGAGCAGTACTTC
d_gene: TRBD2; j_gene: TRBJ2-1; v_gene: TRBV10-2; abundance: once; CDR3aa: CASSESPGGSYNEQFF; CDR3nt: TGCGCCAGCAGTGAATCACCCGGGGGGTCCTACAATGAGCAGTTCTTC
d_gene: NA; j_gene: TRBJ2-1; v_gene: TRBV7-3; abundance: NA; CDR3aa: CASSPRSVSYNEQFF; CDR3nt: TGTGCCAGCAGCCCCAGATCTGTTTCCTACAATGAGCAGTTCTTC
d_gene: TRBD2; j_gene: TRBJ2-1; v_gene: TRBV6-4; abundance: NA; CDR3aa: CASSLAGGSVDEQFF; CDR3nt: TGTGCCAGCAGTCTAGCGGGAGGGTCGGTCGATGAGCAGTTCTTC
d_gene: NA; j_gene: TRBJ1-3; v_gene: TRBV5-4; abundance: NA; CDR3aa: CASGIGGGRTGNTIYF; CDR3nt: TGTGCCAGCGGTATTGGCGGGGGGCGGACTGGAAACACCATATATTTT
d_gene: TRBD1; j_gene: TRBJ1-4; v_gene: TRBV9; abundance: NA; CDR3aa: CASSAPTGGGEKLFF; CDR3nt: TGTGCCAGCAGCGCCCCTACAGGGGGCGGTGAAAAACTGTTTTTT
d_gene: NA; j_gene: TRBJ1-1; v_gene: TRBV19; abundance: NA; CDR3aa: CASSIKVVGDKNTEAFF; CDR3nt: TGTGCCAGTAGTATTAAGGTCGTAGGGGACAAAAACACTGAAGCTTTCTTT
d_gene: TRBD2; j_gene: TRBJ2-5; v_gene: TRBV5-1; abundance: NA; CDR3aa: CASSLEGAGGPGETQYF; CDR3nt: TGCGCCAGCAGCTTGGAAGGAGCGGGAGGGCCGGGGGAGACCCAGTACTTC